These 10 T cell receptor beta chains were all obtained from the same sample, sequenced in a study of beta chain features in type 1 diabetes. Points from the study as a whole: Across all four CD4+ subsets, people with type 1 diabetes showed modestly shorter TCRB CDR3s.

The investigators reverse transcribed all of the isolated RNA, so they sequenced expressed TCRB transcripts. Assay: immunoSEQ multiplex PCR; the TCRdb copy retains only in-frame clones and omits some. The table lists about 170,000 clones, less than 10% of them singletons. These TCRs are of unknown antigen specificity. Sequencing used central memory CD4+ T cells from blood. The receptors were gathered from a man younger than 30 with type 1 diabetes.

This clone has only a few counts. The chain joins TRBV5-4 to TRBJ1-4; 7 nucleotides match TRBD1. The V and J ends lost 4 bases and 0 bases, in that order; junction bases with no gene match: 6. The CDR3 extends over 16 amino acids. In germline, CDR1 is SGHNT, CDR2 YYREEE (reference sequence). CDR3 in amino acids: CASSRDSQATNEKLFF. CDR3 DNA sequence: TGTGCCAGCAGCCGGGACAGTCAGGCAACTAATGAAAAACTGTTTTTT.

This clone has just a few counts. CDR3: CASSQQPGQGSYEQYF. The CDR3 coding sequence is TGCGCCAGCAGCCAACAACCGGGACAGGGTTCCTACGAGCAGTACTTC. The chain links TRBV4-3 to TRBJ2-7; 9 bases match TRBD1. The CDR3 consists of 16 residues. Germline V CDR1 and CDR2: LGHNA, YSLEER. V gave up 2 bases and J gave up 1 base; unmatched junction bases: 6.

There are many counts of this clone. The V and J genes are TRBV19 and TRBJ2-1; 9 bases agree with TRBD2. Germline values: CDR1 LNHDA, CDR2 SQIVND (reference sequence). The CDR3 extends over 15 amino acids. Unmatched junction bases numbered 9, after V lost 9 bases and J lost 3 bases. The CDR3 DNA sequence: TGTGCCAGAGCTAAGCGGGGGGTCCTCTACAATGAGCAGTTCTTC. Its translation: CARAKRGVLYNEQFF. Full variable domain (outside the CDR3, taken from reference TRBV19 and TRBJ2-1): DGGITQSPKYLFRKEGQNVTLSCEQNLNHDAMYWYRQDPGQGLRLIYYSQIVNDFQKGDIAEGYSVSREKKESFPLTVTSAQKNPTAFYLCARAKRGVLYNEQFFGPGTRLTVL.

This clone turned up a few times. The chain is built from TRBV4-2 and TRBJ1-1; tentative D call: TRBD1 (5 bases). Per the germline V gene, CDR1 is LGHNA and CDR2 is YNFKEQ. Trimming removed 1 base from V and 4 bases from J, with 13 bases in between. This CDR3 comprises 15 residues. In nucleotides, the CDR3 is TGTGCCAGCAGCCAAGTGGGGGGGGAAGCCACTGAAGCTTTCTTT. This gives the protein CASSQVGGEATEAFF.

This clone was recorded a few times. The chain carries TRBV5-4 and TRBJ1-2; D unclear. There are 13 residues in the CDR3. Germline loops: CDR1 SGHNT, CDR2 YYREEE (reference sequence). Trimming took off 1 base at V and 8 bases at J, with 12 bases between the two ends. CDR3 amino acids: CASSLYTLGGYTF. The CDR3 DNA is TGTGCCAGCAGCTTGTACACACTCGGGGGCTACACCTTC.

The chain joins TRBV7-2 to TRBJ2-3, with 7 bases that match TRBD1. The CDR3 extends over 13 amino acids. With 4 bases clipped from V and 4 bases from J, the junction kept 2 bases outside the gene matches. The germline gives CDR1 SGHTA, CDR2 FQGNSA. The CDR3 loop is CASSSTGPDTQYF. The CDR3 nucleotides are TGTGCCAGCAGCTCGACAGGGCCAGATACGCAGTATTTT.

The chain combines TRBV2 with TRBJ1-5; 8 nucleotides line up with TRBD1. J gave up 5 bases and V 6 bases, and 6 bases lay outside the gene matches. The CDR3 spans 14 residues. Germline CDR1 SNHLY, CDR2 FYNNEI. CDR3 sequence (DNA): TGTGCCAGCAGCCTGGGACAGGCAGATCAGCCCCAGCATTTT. Translated, it gives CASSLGQADQPQHF.

This clone was observed a few times. The J gene is TRBJ1-5, the V gene TRBV5-1; maybe TRBD1 (6 bases). V was trimmed by 0 bases and J by 3 bases, leaving 10 bases between them. This CDR3 contains 15 residues. Germline-derived CDR1 and CDR2 are SGHRS and YFSETQ. CDR3 loop: CASSLDGQNNQPQHF. The CDR3 region has the DNA TGCGCCAGCAGCTTGGACGGACAGAACAATCAGCCCCAGCATTTT.

V is TRBV2 and J is TRBJ2-7; D might be TRBD1 (7 bases). V was clipped by 6 bases and J by 0 bases, with 15 bases between them. Per germline, CDR1 SNHLY and CDR2 FYNNEI. This CDR3 region has 15 residues. The CDR3 reads CASRKGGTASYEQYF. The CDR3, as DNA: TGTGCCAGCAGAAAAGGGGGGACAGCCTCCTACGAGCAGTACTTC.

This clone was seen more than once but under ten times. The gene calls are TRBV5-1 and TRBJ2-2; TRBD2 aligns across 8 bases. This CDR3 is 15 amino acids long. V lost 3 bases and J lost 3; bases outside the gene matches: 4. From germline, CDR1 is SGHRS and CDR2 YFSETQ. The CDR3 DNA sequence: TGCGCCAGCAGCTCGACTAGCGTAGACACCGGGGAGCTGTTTTTT. It translates to CASSSTSVDTGELFF.